The next 28 T cell receptor beta chains were all read from a single sample in a study of CDR3 diversity in severe acne. From the PCR reads, TCRdb called clonotypes with MiXCR, one entry per CDR3 protein. The data contain approximately 84,000 distinct CDR3 sequences, 45% to 60% of them singletons. Sequencing used blood. Every receptor here comes from a male donor in good health, without acne.

With respect to this clonotype: Likely a read error: the CDR3 ends without its conserved phenylalanine or tryptophan. The limits of the CDR3 on the DNA are not certain, so only TCRdb's listed CDR3 is given. V usage is TRBV7-9 and J usage is TRBJ2-1; the table's D call, TRBD1, was not checked against the DNA. The germline V gene has CDR1 SEHNR and CDR2 FQNEAQ (reference sequence). From its first to its last residue, the CDR3 has 17 amino acids. The CDR3 region is CASSGDRGPSYGYTFGS.

The rearrangement joins TRBV27 to TRBJ1-3; TRBD1 might be the D (6 bases). V was trimmed by 3 bases and J by 2 bases, leaving 17 bases between them. Germline CDR1 and CDR2: MNHEY and SMNVEV (reference sequence). This CDR3 contains 17 residues. DNA for the CDR3: TGTGCCAGCAGTTTGTCCCCCGACAGACAGGCTGGAAACACCATATATTTT. As protein: CASSLSPDRQAGNTIYF.

The chain couples TRBV20-1 to TRBJ2-1, with TRBD2 identical over 13 bases. This CDR3 region has 14 residues. The V and J ends lost 5 bases and 15 bases, in that order; junction bases with no gene match: 13. The V gene's germline CDR1 is DFQATT and CDR2 SNEGSKA (reference sequence). The chain's CDR3 is CSASETSGRTSPFF. DNA for the CDR3: TGCAGTGCTTCAGAGACTAGCGGGAGGACCTCCCCGTTCTTC.

Here the CDR3 reads CARDETGSALNQETQYF. CDR3 nucleotides: TGTGCTAGAGATGAGACAGGGTCGGCCCTCAACCAAGAGACCCAGTACTTC. The chain is built from TRBV19 and TRBJ2-5, with 7 bases lining up with TRBD1. Germline V gene data show CDR1 as LNHDA and CDR2 as SQIVND (reference sequence). This CDR3 has 17 amino acids. The entire variable domain, with the rest obtained from reference TRBV19 and TRBJ2-5, is as follows: DGGITQSPKYLFRKEGQNVTLSCEQNLNHDAMYWYRQDPGQGLRLIYYSQIVNDFQKGDIAEGYSVSREKKESFPLTVTSAQKNPTAFYLCARDETGSALNQETQYFGPGTRLLVL.

This clonotype is a singleton in its sample. The limits of the CDR3 on the DNA are not certain, so only TCRdb's listed CDR3 is given. J is TRBJ1-2 and V is TRBV20-1; the D call of TRBD1 is as the table states it, not checked on the DNA. Germline CDR1 reads DFQATT; CDR2 reads SNEGSKA (reference sequence). The CDR3 extends over 23 residues, inclusive of both ends. The CDR3 sequence is CSASPGTFYGYTFGSGTFYGYTF.

The J gene is TRBJ2-3, the V gene TRBV7-9, with D possibly matching TRBD1 (7 bases). V was trimmed by 2 bases and J by 6 bases, leaving 15 bases between them. The CDR3 loop spans 15 amino acids. Germline CDR1 and CDR2: SEHNR and FQNEAQ (reference sequence). The CDR3 nucleotides are TGTGCCAGCAGCTTACAGGGATCAGGGGGGGATACGCAGTATTTT. The encoded protein is CASSLQGSGGDTQYF.

The CDR3 sequence: CSASYRYGADAQFF. The DNA for the CDR3 is TGCAGTGCTTCCTACAGGTACGGGGCAGATGCGCAGTTCTTC. The rearrangement joins TRBV20-1 to TRBJ2-1, with D perhaps matching TRBD1 or TRBD2 (5 bases each). The CDR3 has 14 amino acids. The ends were cut back, 5 bases at V and 12 bases at J, with 23 bases in the middle. Germline CDR1 is DFQATT and CDR2 is SNEGSKA (reference sequence).

This sequence joins TRBV25-1 and TRBJ1-1; 9 positions agree with TRBD1. With 3 bases clipped from V and 3 bases from J, the junction kept 5 bases outside the gene matches. The CDR3 covers 15 residues. Looked up from germline, CDR1 is MGHDK and CDR2 is SYGVNS. The CDR3 coding sequence is TGTGCCAGCAGTGAGCGACAGGGGGGGTACACTGAAGCTTTCTTT. Its protein product is CASSERQGGYTEAFF.

This clonotype was recorded once. With a much larger clone just one base away, this may be a read error. The CDR3 loop is CSARSTGGGTEALF. The CDR3 DNA sequence: TGCAGTGCCAGGAGCACAGGGGGAGGCACTGAAGCTCTCTTT. The rearrangement links TRBV20-1 to TRBJ1-1; 8 bases line up with TRBD1. Germline V CDR1 and CDR2: DFQATT, SNEGSKA (reference sequence). The CDR3 is made up of 14 amino acids.

The rearrangement links TRBV29-1 to TRBJ2-7; 9 bases align to TRBD1. Unmatched junction bases numbered 10, after V lost 4 bases and J lost 9 bases. CDR1 SQVTM and CDR2 ANQGSEA come from the germline V gene. This CDR3 is 13 amino acids long. CDR3 sequence (DNA): TGCAGCGTTGGACCGGGACAGGGTACGTTGCAGTACTTC. Translating it yields CSVGPGQGTLQYF.

V and J are TRBV20-1 and TRBJ2-1; TRBD2 aligns across 8 bases. CDR3 length: 14 amino acids. V dropped 6 bases and J dropped 2; count of bases not matched to a gene: 6. From germline, CDR1 is DFQATT and CDR2 SNEGSKA (reference sequence). The CDR3 sequence is CSAVRLATYNEQFF. In DNA form, the CDR3 reads TGCAGTGCCGTCCGACTAGCGACCTACAATGAGCAGTTCTTC.

On this clonotype: Because it lacks the conserved phenylalanine or tryptophan at the end, this CDR3 is likely a read error. It is unclear where the CDR3 begins or ends on the DNA, so no DNA is shown, and the CDR3 is as TCRdb lists it. The chain's CDR3 is CATSATGTSANTGELIL. This chain uses TRBV24-1 with TRBJ2-2; TRBD1 is the table's D call, not checked against the DNA. The CDR3 spans 17 residues, counting both ends. CDR1 and CDR2 from the germline V gene are KGHDR and SFDVKD.

This clonotype came up once. The rearrangement joins TRBV2 to TRBJ1-1, with D perhaps TRBD1 (5 bases). The CDR3 has 15 amino acids. The V end was cut by 6 bases, the J end by 5 bases, with 19 bases between. Germline-derived CDR1 and CDR2 are SNHLY and FYNNEI. The CDR3 nucleotides read TGTGCCAGCAGAGTAGAGCGGGGGGGGGTAACTGAAGCTTTCTTT. Protein: CASRVERGGVTEAFF.

This chain uses TRBV20-1 with TRBJ1-2; D is possibly TRBD1 (5 bases). The CDR3 covers 14 residues. Germline V gene data show CDR1 as DFQATT and CDR2 as SNEGSKA (reference sequence). V dropped 0 bases and J dropped 6 bases, with 14 bases sitting between them. CDR3 sequence (DNA): TGCAGTGCTAGAGATTACCAGGGTTCCGATGGCTACACCTTC. As protein: CSARDYQGSDGYTF.

Notes on this clonotype: Sequence at one end of the junction differs from germline and may be a read error. V usage is TRBV7-3 and J usage is TRBJ2-3, with TRBD2 matching 12 bases. The CDR3 has 16 amino acids. In germline, CDR1 is SGHTA, CDR2 FQGTGA. The CDR3 nucleotides are TGTGTCAGCAGCTCGACTAGCGGGGGAAGAGGAGATACGCAGTATTTT. This codes for CVSSSTSGGRGDTQYF.

This rearrangement joins TRBV2 to TRBJ1-5; D is perhaps TRBD1 (6 bases). This CDR3 has 20 residues. The V end was cut by 5 bases, the J end by 2 bases, with 28 bases between. Germline loops: CDR1 SNHLY, CDR2 FYNNEI. CDR3 nucleotides: TGTGCCAGCAGTTACAAACAAGCCTACCAGGGGAATGTGTGCAATCAGCCCCAGCATTTT. Translation gives CASSYKQAYQGNVCNQPQHF. Supplemented by reference TRBV2 and TRBJ1-5, the full variable domain reads EPEVTQTPSHQVTQMGQEVILRCVPISNHLYFYWYRQILGQKVEFLVSFYNNEISEKSEIFDDQFSVERPDGSNFTLKIRSTKLEDSAMYFCASSYKQAYQGNVCNQPQHFGDGTRLSIL.

This clonotype turned up a few times. V usage is TRBV7-9 and J usage is TRBJ2-2, with D perhaps given as TRBD1 or TRBD2 (5 bases each). CDR1 and CDR2 (germline): SEHNR, FQNEAQ (reference sequence). The CDR3 totals 16 residues. Trimming left V 5 bases short and J 10 bases short, with 23 bases between. CDR3 DNA: TGTGCCAGCAGCCTCCCGAGGGGAAGGAGCGCTGTGGAGCTGTTTTTT. Translating gives CASSLPRGRSAVELFF. The full variable domain, rest sourced from reference TRBV7-9 and TRBJ2-2, is DTGVSQNPRHKITKRGQNVTFRCDPISEHNRLYWYRQTLGQGPEFLTYFQNEAQLEKSRLLSDRFSAERPKGSFSTLEIQRTEQGDSAMYLCASSLPRGRSAVELFFGEGSRLTVL.

The V and J genes are TRBV20-1 and TRBJ2-1; 11 nucleotides agree with TRBD2. Germline values: CDR1 DFQATT, CDR2 SNEGSKA (reference sequence). CDR3 length: 15 residues. V lost 4 bases to trimming and J lost 3 bases; unmatched junction nucleotides: 5. The CDR3 loop reads CSAISLAGGYNEQFF. The CDR3, as DNA: TGCAGTGCTATCTCCCTAGCGGGGGGCTACAATGAGCAGTTCTTC.

This sequence joins TRBV9 and TRBJ1-2; D is possibly TRBD1 (6 bases). This CDR3 spans 13 amino acids. CDR1 SGDLS and CDR2 YYNGEE come from the germline V gene. V was pared by 4 bases and J by 5 bases, with 12 bases between. In DNA, the CDR3 is TGTGCCAGCAGCCGCACAGGGCCATATGGCTACACCTTC. Residues: CASSRTGPYGYTF.

Sample share makes this clonotype medium-sized. V usage is TRBV5-1 and J usage is TRBJ2-1; 7 bases fit TRBD2. J gave up 5 bases and V 5 bases, and 4 bases lay outside the gene matches. Germline CDR1 is SGHRS and CDR2 is YFSETQ. The CDR3 spans 13 residues. CDR3 sequence reads: CASRTSSNNEQFF. The CDR3 DNA reads TGCGCCAGCAGGACTAGCTCAAACAATGAGCAGTTCTTC.

The chain links TRBV2 to TRBJ2-7; 7 positions agree with TRBD1. The germline V gene has CDR1 SNHLY and CDR2 FYNNEI. V lost 6 bases and J lost 5; bases outside the gene matches: 13. The CDR3 is made up of 15 amino acids. The CDR3 sequence: CASRGAGSTGNEQYF. Here the CDR3 DNA reads TGTGCCAGCAGGGGAGCCGGCTCGACAGGGAACGAGCAGTACTTC.

With respect to this clonotype: One end of the junction fails to match germline, which may point to a read error. The chain uses TRBV6-5 and TRBJ2-7; D unresolved. This CDR3 has 17 amino acids. CDR1 and CDR2 from the germline V gene are MNHEY and SVGAGI. The CDR3 loop is CASSYSTSTEVHYEQYF. DNA for the CDR3: TGCGCCAGCAGTTACTCGACTTCTACAGAAGTACACTACGAGCAGTACTTC.

V gene TRBV7-9 combines with J gene TRBJ2-5, with D unclear. V shed 3 bases and J shed 1 base, with 6 bases lying between them. CDR1 is SEHNR and CDR2 is FQNEAQ in the germline V gene (reference sequence). CDR3 length equals 13 residues. The CDR3 DNA is TGTGCCAGCAGCTTTAACCCCCAAGAGACCCAGTACTTC. Translating it yields CASSFNPQETQYF.

The sample holds one count of this clonotype. The chain couples TRBV2 to TRBJ2-2; the match to TRBD1 covers 7 bases. Germline V lookup: CDR1 SNHLY, CDR2 FYNNEI. CDR3 length: 13 amino acids. V lost 10 bases, J lost 5 bases, and 7 bases stayed unmatched. The CDR3 here is CAIFLTGTGELFF. CDR3 bases: TGTGCCATTTTTTTGACAGGGACCGGGGAGCTGTTTTTT.

For this clonotype: No conserved phenylalanine or tryptophan ends this CDR3, so it is likely a read error. The DNA is left out, because the CDR3 cannot be placed on it with certainty; the CDR3 is given as TCRdb lists it. The chain links TRBV2 to TRBJ1-3. CDR1 and CDR2 from the germline V gene are SNHLY and FYNNEI. Ends included, the CDR3 has 8 residues. CDR3 region: CASSEPGM.

Of note for this clonotype: The conserved phenylalanine or tryptophan normally closing the CDR3 is absent here, so this likely arose from a read error. No DNA is shown, since the ends of the CDR3 on it are uncertain; the CDR3 is the one TCRdb lists. The chain links TRBV5-6 to TRBJ1-4; TRBD1 is the table's D call, not checked against the DNA. The germline CDR1 and CDR2 sequences are SGHDT and YYEEEE. The CDR3 spans 9 amino acids, including both terminal residues. Here the CDR3 reads CASSSWKGA.

This clonotype was detected many times. The rearrangement joins TRBV4-2 to TRBJ2-3; TRBD2 agrees at 9 bases. The J segment lost 0 bases and the V segment lost 1 base, leaving 11 bases of the junction unmatched. Germline CDR1 is LGHNA and CDR2 is YNFKEQ. The CDR3 totals 19 residues. The DNA of the CDR3 is TGTGCCAGCAGCCAAGGCGGCAGGGGACTAGCCTCGAGCACAGATACGCAGTATTTT. Translation gives CASSQGGRGLASSTDTQYF.

Many counts were recorded for this clonotype. The V gene is TRBV7-2, the J gene TRBJ1-2; TRBD1 is a possible D gene (5 bases). Per germline, CDR1 SGHTA and CDR2 FQGNSA. V was cut by 1 base and J by 4 bases, with 10 bases left in between. This CDR3 is built from 14 residues. CDR3 region: CASSLEHGGYGYTF. CDR3 coding DNA: TGTGCCAGCAGCTTAGAACATGGGGGCTATGGCTACACCTTC.